Each of the 30 T cell receptor beta chains below was sequenced from the same sample in a study of T cells in Graves' hyperthyroidism and ophthalmopathy. Researchers took RNA transcripts and amplified the TCR beta CDR3 regions from them. The TCR CDR3 first-round RT-PCR relied on the HTBI primer set. TCRdb re-analysed the multiplex PCR reads in MiXCR, keeping a single row per CDR3 protein. The table has a few hundred thousand distinct CDR3 sequences, 15% to 20% seen once; the top ten hold approximately 18%. Sequencing was performed on blood. The receptors were gathered from a woman aged 18-35 years with Graves' ophthalmopathy.

This clonotype came up a few times. The genes are TRBV9 and TRBJ2-1, with a weak D call TRBD2 (6 bases). The CDR3 covers 16 residues. Trimming removed 3 bases from V and 6 bases from J, with 19 bases in between. Germline lookup yields CDR1 SGDLS and CDR2 YYNGEE. The chain's CDR3 is CASSDSSGVGANEQFF. The DNA for the CDR3 is TGTGCCAGCAGCGATTCCTCGGGAGTCGGGGCCAATGAGCAGTTCTTC.

This clonotype was observed at least ten times. The chain joins TRBV30 to TRBJ1-1; no reliable D call. Germline CDR1 reads GTSNPN; CDR2 reads SVGIG (reference sequence). This CDR3 comprises 11 residues. V gave up 8 bases and J gave up 4 bases, with 11 bases separating them. The CDR3 bases are TGTGCCGGTAGAAGGAGCACTGAAGCTTTCTTT. This translates into CAGRRSTEAFF.

The chain employs TRBV6-5 and TRBJ2-2; no clear D gene. This CDR3 spans 15 amino acids. With 2 bases removed from V and 1 base from J, the gap between germline ends came to 8 bases. Germline V lookup: CDR1 MNHEY, CDR2 SVGAGI. CDR3 protein: CASSYEPENTGELFF. CDR3 nucleotides: TGTGCCAGCAGTTACGAGCCCGAGAACACCGGGGAGCTGTTTTTT.

This clonotype was seen a handful of times. The V gene is TRBV11-1, the J gene TRBJ2-4; D is possibly TRBD2 (6 bases). Germline values: CDR1 SGHAT, CDR2 FQDESV (reference sequence). The CDR3 spans 16 residues. Between the trimmed V and J ends, which lost 1 base and 6 bases, there was a span of 16 bases. The CDR3 nucleotides are TGTGCCAGCAGCTTAGAGAGCGGGTCAGAGGTAAACATTCAGTACTTC. This gives the protein CASSLESGSEVNIQYF.

This clonotype was found many times. The V gene is TRBV28, the J gene TRBJ2-7; 15 bases fit TRBD2. This CDR3 is built from 15 residues. V dropped 4 bases and J dropped 6; count of bases not matched to a gene: 4. Germline lookup yields CDR1 MDHEN and CDR2 SYDVKM. CDR3 sequence reads: CASSSGGLAGGEQYF. CDR3 nucleotide sequence: TGTGCCAGCAGTTCCGGGGGACTAGCGGGAGGCGAGCAGTACTTC.

This clonotype was observed many times. The rearrangement links TRBV20-1 to TRBJ1-1; D call uncertain. CDR1 DFQATT and CDR2 SNEGSKA come from the germline V gene (reference sequence). Trimming took off 6 bases at V and 1 base at J, with 6 bases between the two ends. This CDR3 spans 11 amino acids. The CDR3 is CSAMQNTEAFF. CDR3 in DNA: TGCAGTGCAATGCAGAACACTGAAGCTTTCTTT.

V is TRBV4-2 and J is TRBJ2-7, with TRBD2 as a possible D gene (5 bases). Trimming took 2 bases from V and 2 from J, leaving 10 bases between them. Per the germline V gene, CDR1 is LGHNA and CDR2 is YNFKEQ. This CDR3 has 14 amino acids. The CDR3 sequence is CASSQRGPAYEQYF. The CDR3 DNA is TGTGCCAGCAGCCAACGAGGGCCGGCCTACGAGCAGTACTTC.

This clonotype was seen repeatedly, ten times or more. The CDR3 does not close with the conserved phenylalanine or tryptophan, likely indicating a read error. The chain recombines TRBV28 with TRBJ1-1; 7 bases agree with TRBD1. Losses at the gene ends were 7 bases for V and 1 base for J; bases not matched to a gene: 9. The CDR3 is made up of 15 amino acids. Germline loops: CDR1 MDHEN, CDR2 SYDVKM. CDR3 in amino acids: CASTLGDRGNTEAFL. In DNA form, the CDR3 reads TGTGCCAGCACCCTTGGGGACAGAGGGAACACTGAAGCTTTCCTT.

This clonotype was recorded at least ten times. The chain carries TRBV28 and TRBJ1-5; 8 positions agree with TRBD1. CDR1 and CDR2 from the germline V gene are MDHEN and SYDVKM. The CDR3 is 15 amino acids. Losses at the gene ends were 2 bases for V and 6 bases for J; bases not matched to a gene: 6. CDR3 in DNA: TGTGCCAGCAGTTTACACCCCGGGACAGGTCAGCCCCAGCATTTT. This translates into CASSLHPGTGQPQHF.

This clonotype was recorded many times. The chain has TRBV2 and TRBJ1-4; 9 bases align to TRBD1. In germline, CDR1 is SNHLY, CDR2 FYNNEI. The CDR3 spans 18 residues. With V trimmed by 5 bases and J by 7 bases, 17 bases remained unmatched. CDR3: CASSSDRRDRVSSEKLFF. The CDR3 nucleotides read TGTGCCAGCAGTTCAGACCGCCGGGACAGGGTATCGAGTGAAAAACTGTTTTTT.

This chain joins TRBV10-1 and TRBJ2-3, with a weak D call TRBD1 (5 bases). Germline-derived CDR1 and CDR2 are WNHNN and SYGVQD (reference sequence). The V and J ends lost 6 bases and 4 bases respectively, with 17 bases between them. CDR3 length: 15 residues. CDR3 in amino acids: CASSQDGQGADTQYF. The DNA for the CDR3 is TGCGCCAGCAGCCAAGACGGGCAGGGCGCAGATACGCAGTATTTT.

This clonotype has a handful of counts. V gene TRBV3-1 combines with J gene TRBJ2-7; D remains ambiguous. The CDR3 consists of 15 residues. Germline V gene data show CDR1 as LGHDT and CDR2 as YNNKEL (reference sequence). V lost 1 base to trimming and J lost 1 base, with 11 bases between them. The CDR3 loop reads CASSQVHTESYEQYF. In DNA form, the CDR3 reads TGTGCCAGCAGCCAAGTCCATACAGAGTCCTACGAGCAGTACTTC.

This clonotype was detected many times. V is TRBV30 and J is TRBJ2-7; weak D call: TRBD2 (6 bases). Trimming left V 5 bases short and J 0 bases short, with 14 bases between. The CDR3 covers 14 residues. The germline V gene has CDR1 GTSNPN and CDR2 SVGIG (reference sequence). The chain's CDR3 is CAWGNGGNSYEQYF. The CDR3 bases are TGTGCCTGGGGCAACGGAGGGAACTCCTACGAGCAGTACTTC.

This clonotype was seen ten or more times. The rearrangement uses TRBV27 and TRBJ2-7; the D is unclear. CDR1 MNHEY and CDR2 SMNVEV come from the germline V gene (reference sequence). V lost 2 bases and J 4 bases, leaving 6 bases between the germline ends. The CDR3 spans 12 residues. As DNA, the CDR3 is TGTGCCAGCAGTTTAAAGGGTTACGAGCAGTACTTC. The encoded protein is CASSLKGYEQYF.

This clonotype was recorded many times. The chain couples TRBV11-2 to TRBJ1-2, with D possibly TRBD1 on 5 matching bases. V was clipped by 1 base and J by 4 bases, with 10 bases between them. This CDR3 contains 14 residues. Germline V gives CDR1 SGHAT, CDR2 FQNNGV. The CDR3 region is CASSLGGVAYGYTF. Written as DNA, the CDR3 is TGTGCCAGCAGCTTAGGAGGGGTTGCCTATGGCTACACCTTC.

In this sample, this clonotype turned up a few times. This chain joins TRBV20-1 and TRBJ2-2, with 14 positions matching TRBD2. The germline V gene has CDR1 DFQATT and CDR2 SNEGSKA (reference sequence). The CDR3 extends over 16 amino acids. Germline trimming cut 3 bases from V and 5 bases from J; bases unmatched to any gene: 5. Here the CDR3 reads CSARRTSGGLTGELFF. In nucleotides, the CDR3 is TGCAGTGCTAGGAGGACTAGCGGGGGGTTGACCGGGGAGCTGTTTTTT.

This clonotype was observed a handful of times. V gene TRBV6-1 combines with J gene TRBJ1-3; D is ambiguous. The V end was cut by 6 bases, the J end by 3 bases, with 9 bases between. This CDR3 contains 13 residues. CDR1 and CDR2 from the germline V gene are MNHNS and SASEGT. CDR3 amino acids: CASSQTHGNTIYF. CDR3 coding DNA: TGTGCCAGCAGCCAGACTCATGGAAACACCATATATTTT.

This clonotype was picked up a small number of times. This chain links TRBV19 with TRBJ2-2, with a weak D call TRBD1 (5 bases). The V and J ends lost 5 bases and 4 bases respectively, with 14 bases between them. The CDR3 length is 15 residues. In germline, CDR1 is LNHDA, CDR2 SQIVND (reference sequence). CDR3 amino acids: CASSVNGHFTGELFF. The DNA of the CDR3 is TGTGCCAGTAGTGTCAACGGACACTTCACCGGGGAGCTGTTTTTT.

This clonotype came up many times. V is TRBV5-1 and J is TRBJ1-1; 8 bases agree with TRBD1. Germline V lookup: CDR1 SGHRS, CDR2 YFSETQ. This CDR3 is built from 16 residues. The V and J ends lost 2 bases and 4 bases, in that order; junction bases with no gene match: 10. CDR3 residues: CASSFLRGQWSTEAFF. In DNA, the CDR3 is TGCGCCAGCAGCTTTCTCAGGGGGCAGTGGAGCACTGAAGCTTTCTTT.

A word on this clonotype: A read error may produce the germline difference seen at one junction end. The chain is built from TRBV6-2 or TRBV6-3 and TRBJ1-4; TRBD1 matches at 9 bases. Germline V gene sequence: CDR1 MNHEY, CDR2 SVGEGT. The CDR3 covers 15 residues. In DNA form, the CDR3 reads TGTACCAGCAGCAAGACAGGGGGACTTAATGAAAAACTGTTTTTT. Translating gives CTSSKTGGLNEKLFF.

This clonotype was recorded at least ten times. The chain uses TRBV7-9 and TRBJ2-1, with 9 bases that match TRBD1. The V segment lost 4 bases and the J segment 0 bases; nucleotides outside the gene matches: 1. The CDR3 is 15 amino acids. The germline V gene has CDR1 SEHNR and CDR2 FQNEAQ (reference sequence). The CDR3 region has the DNA TGTGCCAGCAGCTCGACAGGGGGCTCCTACAATGAGCAGTTCTTC. Its protein is CASSSTGGSYNEQFF.

This clonotype came up many times. The chain combines TRBV7-9 with TRBJ2-7; D ambiguous. Germline V lookup: CDR1 SEHNR, CDR2 FQNEAQ (reference sequence). V was clipped by 5 bases and J by 9 bases, with 17 bases between them. The CDR3 has 13 amino acids. CDR3 sequence (DNA): TGTGCCAGCAGCCCGCAAGGGCCCCCGGGGCAGTACTTC. Its protein is CASSPQGPPGQYF.

This clonotype was seen ten or more times. The chain joins TRBV27 to TRBJ2-2; unclear D gene. CDR1 is MNHEY and CDR2 is SMNVEV in the germline V gene (reference sequence). Trimming pared 1 base from V and 1 base from J, leaving 1 base between. The CDR3 consists of 13 residues. CDR3 DNA: TGTGCCAGCAGTTTATTGAACACCGGGGAGCTGTTTTTT. Translating gives CASSLLNTGELFF.

This clonotype was seen repeatedly, ten times or more. The chain combines TRBV30 with TRBJ2-1; 8 bases fit TRBD1. The V segment lost 5 bases and the J segment 5 bases; nucleotides outside the gene matches: 8. Germline V gene lookup returns CDR1 GTSNPN and CDR2 SVGIG (reference sequence). The CDR3 covers 14 residues. The CDR3 loop is CAWGRQGRDNEQFF. The CDR3 DNA is TGTGCCTGGGGGCGACAGGGGAGAGACAATGAGCAGTTCTTC.

This clonotype was seen only a few times. This may arise from a read error, as a much more abundant clone is one base away. The chain's CDR3 is CASTHPAPGANLNTEAFF. The DNA for the CDR3 is TGTGCCAGCACCCACCCCGCGCCAGGGGCCAACCTGAACACTGAAGCTTTCTTT. This chain links TRBV7-9 with TRBJ1-1; D may be TRBD1 (6 bases). Germline CDR1 reads SEHNR; CDR2 reads FQNEAQ (reference sequence). V shed 7 bases and J shed 0 bases, with 24 bases lying between them. This CDR3 contains 18 residues.

This clonotype was found many times. CDR3 nucleotides: TGCGCCAGCAGCGTATCCGGGACAGGGGTCAATGAGCAGTTCTTC. This sequence encodes CASSVSGTGVNEQFF. V usage is TRBV5-1 and J usage is TRBJ2-1; TRBD1 matches 10 bases. This CDR3 is 15 amino acids long. The germline V gene encodes CDR1 SGHRS and CDR2 YFSETQ. Trimming removed 4 bases from V and 6 bases from J; junction bases left unmatched: 7.

This clonotype occurred many times. The chain carries TRBV10-1 and TRBJ1-5; D not certain. Germline values: CDR1 WNHNN, CDR2 SYGVQD (reference sequence). V lost 3 bases, J lost 3 bases, and 6 bases lay in between. The CDR3 has 13 amino acids. The DNA of the CDR3 is TGCGCCAGCAGTGACGGGCACAATCAGCCCCAGCATTTT. This gives the protein CASSDGHNQPQHF.

This clonotype was seen repeatedly, ten times or more. CDR3 residues: CASSLDSGRRETQYF. The CDR3 bases are TGTGCCAGCAGCTTAGATAGCGGGAGGCGGGAGACCCAGTACTTC. This chain joins TRBV7-2 and TRBJ2-5; TRBD2 agrees at 10 bases. Unmatched junction bases numbered 4, after V lost 1 base and J lost 5 bases. CDR1 is SGHTA, CDR2 FQGNSA, per germline. This CDR3 region has 15 residues.

The V gene is TRBV25-1, the J gene TRBJ2-7; 10 bases match TRBD2. The CDR3 contains 15 residues. Trimming cost V 3 bases and J 5 bases; bases outside gene matches: 7. The germline V gene has CDR1 MGHDK and CDR2 SYGVNS. This CDR3 reads CASSDPPSGSHEQYF. The CDR3 bases are TGTGCCAGCAGTGACCCACCTAGCGGGAGCCACGAGCAGTACTTC.

The CDR3 protein is CAIKEGQGNQPQHF. The CDR3 DNA follows: TGTGCCATCAAAGAGGGACAGGGGAATCAGCCCCAGCATTTT. This sequence joins TRBV10-3 and TRBJ1-5; TRBD1 matches at 10 bases. V shed 7 bases and J 4 bases; nucleotides not matched to a gene: 4. Germline CDR1 reads ENHRY; CDR2 reads SYGVKD. The CDR3 totals 14 residues.